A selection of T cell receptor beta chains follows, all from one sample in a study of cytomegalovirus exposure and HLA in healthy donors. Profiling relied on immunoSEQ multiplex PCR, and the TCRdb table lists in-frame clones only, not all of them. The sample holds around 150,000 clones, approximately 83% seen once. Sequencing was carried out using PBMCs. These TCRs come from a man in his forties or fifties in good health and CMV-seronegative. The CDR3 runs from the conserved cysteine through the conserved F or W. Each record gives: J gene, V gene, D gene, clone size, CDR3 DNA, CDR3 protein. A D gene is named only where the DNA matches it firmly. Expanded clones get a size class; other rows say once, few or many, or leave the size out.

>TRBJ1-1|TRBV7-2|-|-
TGTGCCAGCAGCTTAGGACAGGCGAACACTGAAGCTTTCTTT
CASSLGQANTEAFF
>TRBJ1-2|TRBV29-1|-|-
TGCAGCGTTGATAAGTATCATAGGGTCGGAGGGAAGAACTATGGCTACACCTTC
CSVDKYHRVGGKNYGYTF
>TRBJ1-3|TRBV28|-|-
TGTGCCAGCAGTCCCGCGGGATCTCCTGCTGGAAACACCATATATTTT
CASSPAGSPAGNTIYF
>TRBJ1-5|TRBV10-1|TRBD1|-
TGCGCCAGCAGTGAATTCGGACAGGGAGATAGTAGAGCCAGCAATCAGCCCCAGCATTTT
CASSEFGQGDSRASNQPQHF
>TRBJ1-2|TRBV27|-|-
TGTGCCAGCAGATTTCAGGGGAGTAACTATGGCTACACCTTC
CASRFQGSNYGYTF
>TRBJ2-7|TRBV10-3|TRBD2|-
TGTGCCATCAGCGGGGGACTAGCGGGTTACTACGAGCAGTACTTC
CAISGGLAGYYEQYF
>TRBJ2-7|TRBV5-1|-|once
TGCGCCAGCAGCTTGATAGCGGTAGACTACGAGCAGTACTTC
CASSLIAVDYEQYF
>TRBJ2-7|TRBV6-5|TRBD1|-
TGTGCCAGCAGTTACTCGCAGGGGGCGTACGAGCAGTACTTC
CASSYSQGAYEQYF
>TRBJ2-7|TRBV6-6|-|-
TGTGCCAGCAGTTACGGTCCAGGGGATGTCTACGAGCAGTACTTC
CASSYGPGDVYEQYF
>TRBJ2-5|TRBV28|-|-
TGTGCCAGCACCGACTTTGCTACGGGGTCCCAAGAGACCCAGTACTTC
CASTDFATGSQETQYF
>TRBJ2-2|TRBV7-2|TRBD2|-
TGTGCCAGCAGCTTAAGCCCGGGGGGGATTGGCACCGGGGAGCTGTTTTTT
CASSLSPGGIGTGELFF
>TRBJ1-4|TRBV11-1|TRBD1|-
TGTGCCAGCAGCCACCTGGGGACAGGGGTCCAATTT
CASSHLGTGVQF
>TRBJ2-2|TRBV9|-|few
TGTGCCAGCAGCGTAGTTGCCGACAGATCGAACACCGGGGAGCTGTTTTTT
CASSVVADRSNTGELFF
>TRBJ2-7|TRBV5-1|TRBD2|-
TGCGCCAGCAGCCCGGGGACTAGCGGGGTATCTTCCTACGAGCAGTACTTC
CASSPGTSGVSSYEQYF
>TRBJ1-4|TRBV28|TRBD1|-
TGTGCCAGCAGCCCAGGGGGGCCTACCTTACTGTTTTTT
CASSPGGPTLLFF
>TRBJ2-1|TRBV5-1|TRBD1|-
TGCGCCAGCAGCTTGTTGGGACAGGGAGGTGAGCAGTTCTTC
CASSLLGQGGEQFF
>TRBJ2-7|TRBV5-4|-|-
TGTGCCAGCAGCCCTGGGGGGATTGGGGGATCCATCGAGCAGTACTTC
CASSPGGIGGSIEQYF
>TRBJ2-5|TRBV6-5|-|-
TGTGCCAGCAGTTACGGACTACACCAAGAGACCCAGTACTTC
CASSYGLHQETQYF
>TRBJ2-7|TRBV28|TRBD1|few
TGTGCCAGCAGGTCCCAGGGACAGTCGGGCGAGCAGTACTTC
CASRSQGQSGEQYF
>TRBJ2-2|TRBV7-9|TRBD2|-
TGTGCCAGCAGCTTAGTTTCGGGAGGGACCATCGGGGAGCTGTTTTTT
CASSLVSGGTIGELFF
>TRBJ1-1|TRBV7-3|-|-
TGTGCCAGCAGCTCCGAGGAGGACACTGAAGCTTTCTTT
CASSSEEDTEAFF
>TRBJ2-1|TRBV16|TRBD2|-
TGTGCCAGCAGCCAAGGGCTAGCGGGCCATCAGAGGCAGTTCTTC
CASSQGLAGHQRQFF
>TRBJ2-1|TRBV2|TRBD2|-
TGTGCCAGCAGTGACGACCTGAAGACTAGCGGGATTAACAATGAGCAGTTCTTC
CASSDDLKTSGINNEQFF
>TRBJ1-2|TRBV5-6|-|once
TGTGCCAGCAGCTTGTTAGTGCCTATCTATGGCTACACCTTC
CASSLLVPIYGYTF
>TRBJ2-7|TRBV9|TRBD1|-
TGTGCCAGCAGCGTAGGACAGGGGGTCTCCTACGAGCAGTACTTC
CASSVGQGVSYEQYF
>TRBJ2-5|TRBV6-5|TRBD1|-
TGTGCCAGCAGTTACAAAACAGGGGATCTTGAGACCCAGTACTTC
CASSYKTGDLETQYF
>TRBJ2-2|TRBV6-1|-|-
TGTGCCAGCATGAGAGTGGGGGCCTACACCGGGGAGCTGTTTTTT
CASMRVGAYTGELFF
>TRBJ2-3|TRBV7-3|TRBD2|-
TGTGCCAGCAGAAAGGGACTAGCGGGAGCGGGCACAGATACGCAGTATTTT
CASRKGLAGAGTDTQYF
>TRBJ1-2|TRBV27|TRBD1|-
TGTGCCAGCAGTCCTCAGGACAGGGGGCATGGCTACACCTTC
CASSPQDRGHGYTF
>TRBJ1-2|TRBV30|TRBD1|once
TGTGCCTGGAGGGGGTCCAGGGGGCGTTTCTATGGCTACACCTTC
CAWRGSRGRFYGYTF
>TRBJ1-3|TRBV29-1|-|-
TGCAGCGGTACAGGGACTGGAAACACCATATATTTT
CSGTGTGNTIYF
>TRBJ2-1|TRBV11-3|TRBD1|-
TGTGCCAGCAGCTCTTATACAGGGGGTAATGAGCAGTTCTTC
CASSSYTGGNEQFF
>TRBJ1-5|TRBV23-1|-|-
TGCGCCAGCAGCCCTGCGCAGGCGTTCAATCAGCCCCAGCATTTT
CASSPAQAFNQPQHF
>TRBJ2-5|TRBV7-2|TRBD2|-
TGTGCCACCCAAGCGGGGGGAGAGGAGACCCAGTACTTC
CATQAGGEETQYF
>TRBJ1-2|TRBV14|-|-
TGTGCCAGCAGCCAATCAGGGGCTGGCGGCTACACCTTC
CASSQSGAGGYTF
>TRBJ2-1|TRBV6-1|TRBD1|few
TGTGCCAGCAGTGGGGGACAGGGGGCCGGATTCTTC
CASSGGQGAGFF
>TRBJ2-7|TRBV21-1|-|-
TGTGCCAGCAGCACTTCACGGAAGAGATTAGCGGGGGCGGGTCGCGGGGAGCAGTACTTC
CASSTSRKRLAGAGRGEQYF
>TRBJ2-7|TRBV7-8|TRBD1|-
TGTGCCAGCACCCAGACAGGGTTTAACGAGCAGTACTTC
CASTQTGFNEQYF
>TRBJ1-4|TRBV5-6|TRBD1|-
TGTGCCAGCAGCAACGGACAGGGGGGTGAAAAACTGTTTTTT
CASSNGQGGEKLFF
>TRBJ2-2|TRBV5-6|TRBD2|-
TGTGCCAGCAGCTTACGGACTAGCGGATACACCGGGGAGCTGTTTTTT
CASSLRTSGYTGELFF
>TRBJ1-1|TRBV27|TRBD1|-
TGTGCCAGCAGTTCCCGACAGGGATTGAACACTGAAGCTTTCTTT
CASSSRQGLNTEAFF
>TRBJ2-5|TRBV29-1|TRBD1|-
TGCAGCGTTGAACAGGGGGCGTACCAAGAGACCCAGTACTTC
CSVEQGAYQETQYF
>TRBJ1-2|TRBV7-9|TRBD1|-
TGTGCCAGCAGCTCCGGGATAGGAAGGACAGGGCTTTATGGCTACACCTTC
CASSSGIGRTGLYGYTF
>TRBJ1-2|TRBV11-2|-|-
TGTGCCAGCAGCTTAGCGGGGGGTATCTATGGCTACACCTTC
CASSLAGGIYGYTF
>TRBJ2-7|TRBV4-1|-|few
TGCGCCAGCAGCCAAGCCAATTTCTACGAGCAGTACTTC
CASSQANFYEQYF
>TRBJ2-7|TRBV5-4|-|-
TGTGCCAGCAGCTTGGCGGTTAGCGGTCCCTACGAGCAGTACTTC
CASSLAVSGPYEQYF
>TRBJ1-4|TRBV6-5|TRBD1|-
TGTGCCAGCAGTATAGACAGGGTCGGTGAAAAACTGTTTTTT
CASSIDRVGEKLFF
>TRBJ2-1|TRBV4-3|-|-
TGCGCCAGCAGCCAAGATCGGCAGGACTTCAATGAGCAGTTCTTC
CASSQDRQDFNEQFF
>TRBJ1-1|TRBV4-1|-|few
TGCGCCAGCAGCCAAACAGGGCTGAACACTGAAGCTTTCTTT
CASSQTGLNTEAFF
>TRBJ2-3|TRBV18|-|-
TGTGCCAGCTCCCCCGGTGGGGCGGATACGCAGTATTTT
CASSPGGADTQYF
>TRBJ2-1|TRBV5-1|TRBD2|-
TGCGCCAGCAGCTTGGGGGCGGGAGGATACAATGAGCAGTTCTTC
CASSLGAGGYNEQFF
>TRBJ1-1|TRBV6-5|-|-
TGTGCCAGCAGTCACAGAAACACTGAAGCTTTCTTT
CASSHRNTEAFF
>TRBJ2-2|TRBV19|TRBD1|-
TGTGCCAGTAAGCGGACAGGAGTATTCGGGACCGGGGAGCTGTTTTTT
CASKRTGVFGTGELFF
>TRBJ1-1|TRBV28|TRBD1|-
TGTGCCAGCATCGGATCGGGACAGGGGAACACTGAAGCTTTCTTT
CASIGSGQGNTEAFF
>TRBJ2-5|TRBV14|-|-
TGTGCCAGCAGCCCTCGCTTGGCACAAGAGACCCAGTACTTC
CASSPRLAQETQYF
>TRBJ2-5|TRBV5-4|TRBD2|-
TGTGCCAGCAGCTTGGGTGCGAGCGGGACCGACCAAGAGACCCAGTACTTC
CASSLGASGTDQETQYF
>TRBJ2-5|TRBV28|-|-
TGTGCCAGCAGCCCGGGCGGGGCCACTCAAGAGACCCAGTACTTC
CASSPGGATQETQYF
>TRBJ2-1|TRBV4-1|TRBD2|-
TGCGCCAGCAGCCAGCCCGGCGGGACTACGTCCTACAATGAGCAGTTCTTC
CASSQPGGTTSYNEQFF
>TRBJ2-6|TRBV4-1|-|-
TGCGCCAGCAGCATTAGCGGCAACTCTGGGGCCAACGTCCTGACTTTC
CASSISGNSGANVLTF